A single sample gave rise to the 29 T cell receptor beta chains below, sequenced in a study of shared clonotypes between healthy human individuals. Assay: immunoSEQ multiplex PCR; the TCRdb copy retains only in-frame clones and omits some. The sample holds about 2.3 million clones; about nine tenths are singletons and the top ten take around 0.38%. Source material: naive CD4+ T cells from PBMCs. The subset here: CD45RA+ positively selected. These receptors all stem from a young man in good health. Some clones in this sample may be carry-over from other donors' samples.

The rearrangement uses TRBV10-3 and TRBJ2-1, with D hard to call. Germline CDR1 reads ENHRY; CDR2 reads SYGVKD. The CDR3 totals 16 residues. Between the trimmed V and J ends, which lost 4 bases and 2 bases, there was a span of 15 bases. The CDR3 region is CAISAQTAEAYNEQFF. The CDR3 nucleotides are TGTGCCATCAGTGCCCAGACGGCCGAGGCCTACAATGAGCAGTTCTTC.

The V call is TRBV19, the J call TRBJ2-6, with D tentatively TRBD1 (6 bases). CDR3 length: 17 amino acids. CDR1 and CDR2 (germline): LNHDA, SQIVND (reference sequence). V was cut by 5 bases and J by 2 bases, with 16 bases left in between. CDR3 residues: CASSLGGQLAGANVLTF. CDR3 sequence (DNA): TGTGCCAGTAGTCTAGGAGGACAGTTGGCTGGGGCCAACGTCCTGACTTTC.

This chain uses TRBV25-1 with TRBJ2-7, with D maybe TRBD1 (6 bases). V was shortened by 5 bases and J by 0 bases, with 17 bases between the two germline ends. Germline-derived CDR1 and CDR2 are MGHDK and SYGVNS. The CDR3 length is 16 residues. Here the CDR3 reads CASSNSGTMSSYEQYF. CDR3 nucleotide sequence: TGTGCCAGCAGTAACTCCGGGACAATGAGCTCCTACGAGCAGTACTTC.

V and J are TRBV5-1 and TRBJ1-4; a weak D match, TRBD1 (5 bases). The CDR3 sequence is 16 residues long. CDR1 is SGHRS and CDR2 is YFSETQ in the germline V gene. V was pared by 3 bases and J by 8 bases, with 20 bases between. CDR3 DNA sequence: TGCGCCAGCAGCTCGGGAGAGGGACCGGGTAGAGAAAAACTGTTTTTT. Translated: CASSSGEGPGREKLFF. Supplemented by reference TRBV5-1 and TRBJ1-4, the full variable domain reads KAGVTQTPRYLIKTRGQQVTLSCSPISGHRSVSWYQQTPGQGLQFLFEYFSETQRNKGNFPGRFSGRQFSNSRSEMNVSTLELGDSALYLCASSSGEGPGREKLFFGSGTQLSVL.

This chain connects TRBV5-1 to TRBJ2-3; 7 positions agree with TRBD1. The CDR3 has 15 residues. Germline V gene sequence: CDR1 SGHRS, CDR2 YFSETQ. V was pared by 0 bases and J by 11 bases, with 12 bases of the junction left unmatched. In DNA, the CDR3 is TGCGCCAGCAGCTTGGAAGGGGGCCTCACCAGCGGGCAGTATTTT. Encoded protein: CASSLEGGLTSGQYF.

V and J are TRBV2 and TRBJ2-7; 12 positions match TRBD1. This CDR3 region has 15 residues. The germline V gene has CDR1 SNHLY and CDR2 FYNNEI. Unmatched junction bases numbered 8, after V lost 5 bases and J lost 6 bases. This CDR3 reads CASSNIGTGGSEQYF. The CDR3 bases are TGTGCCAGCAGTAATATAGGGACAGGGGGCTCCGAGCAGTACTTC.

The V and J genes are TRBV5-1 and TRBJ2-1; 7 bases are a match to TRBD1. The V and J ends lost 0 bases and 2 bases, in that order; junction bases with no gene match: 5. The CDR3 covers 16 residues. Germline CDR1 and CDR2: SGHRS and YFSETQ. The CDR3 reads CASSLDRGNTYNEQFF. CDR3 nucleotide sequence: TGCGCCAGCAGCTTGGACAGGGGAAATACCTACAATGAGCAGTTCTTC.

V usage is TRBV7-6 and J usage is TRBJ2-5; D perhaps matches TRBD2 (6 bases). Germline V gene data show CDR1 as SGHVS and CDR2 as FNYEAQ. The CDR3 contains 14 residues. V was cut by 5 bases and J by 3 bases, with 13 bases left in between. Here the CDR3 DNA reads TGTGCCAGCAGCCCTAAATGGGGGGAAGAGACCCAGTACTTC. It yields the protein CASSPKWGEETQYF.

The chain recombines TRBV4-1 with TRBJ2-2, with D possibly being TRBD1 (6 bases). The CDR3 runs to 16 residues. Germline CDR1 is MGHRA and CDR2 is YSYEKL. Trimming shortened V by 0 bases and J by 7 bases, and 15 bases separated the two germline ends. CDR3 sequence reads: CASSQEGWGRIGELFF. The CDR3 DNA sequence: TGCGCCAGCAGCCAAGAGGGGTGGGGGCGCATCGGGGAGCTGTTTTTT.

The chain joins TRBV7-3 to TRBJ2-1, with D possibly matching TRBD2 (5 bases). This CDR3 comprises 15 residues. V lost 1 base and J lost 2, with 9 bases in between. Looked up from germline, CDR1 is SGHTA and CDR2 is FQGTGA. CDR3 region: CASSLIGGTYNEQFF. The CDR3, as DNA: TGTGCCAGCAGCTTAATTGGAGGAACCTACAATGAGCAGTTCTTC.

This chain connects TRBV6-5 to TRBJ2-2, with 9 bases that match TRBD2. The germline V gene encodes CDR1 MNHEY and CDR2 SVGAGI. The CDR3 runs 15 residues. V shed 7 bases, J shed 1 base, and the junction held 4 bases outside the gene matches. The DNA for the CDR3 is TGTGCCAGCACTTCTAGCGGGATGAACACCGGGGAGCTGTTTTTT. Its protein product is CASTSSGMNTGELFF.

V usage is TRBV30 and J usage is TRBJ2-7, with 7 bases lining up with TRBD1. Per germline, CDR1 GTSNPN and CDR2 SVGIG (reference sequence). CDR3 length equals 14 residues. J lost 7 bases, V lost 0 bases, and 9 bases had no gene match. The CDR3 region is CAWSVIGGLGEQYF. The CDR3 bases are TGTGCCTGGAGTGTAATAGGGGGCCTAGGAGAGCAGTACTTC.

The genes are TRBV28 and TRBJ2-2; D may be TRBD2 (5 bases). The CDR3 is 16 residues long. Trimming stripped 5 bases from V and 4 bases from J, with 17 bases between. In germline, CDR1 is MDHEN, CDR2 SYDVKM. The CDR3: CASSPPGTRFTGELFF. The CDR3 DNA reads as TGTGCCAGCAGTCCCCCGGGAACGAGATTCACCGGGGAGCTGTTTTTT.

V and J are TRBV5-6 and TRBJ1-2, with 10 nucleotides matching TRBD1. V gave up 0 bases and J gave up 0 bases; unmatched junction bases: 2. Germline assignment: CDR1 SGHDT and CDR2 YYEEEE. The CDR3 is 16 amino acids. This chain's CDR3 is CASSLGGTGANYGYTF. The CDR3 DNA reads TGTGCCAGCAGCTTGGGAGGGACAGGGGCTAACTATGGCTACACCTTC.

There are a few counts of this clone. This same CDR3 is encoded by further DNA sequences in the sample. V usage is TRBV7-2 and J usage is TRBJ1-5; no definite D call. V lost 5 bases, J lost 2 bases, and 7 bases lay in between. The CDR3 is 13 amino acids. CDR1 is SGHTA and CDR2 is FQGNSA in the germline V gene. This CDR3 is CASSRRGNQPQHF. CDR3 nucleotide sequence: TGTGCCAGCAGCCGGCGGGGCAATCAGCCCCAGCATTTT.

The V gene is TRBV7-8, the J gene TRBJ2-5, with 9 positions matching TRBD2. The V gene's germline CDR1 is SGHVS and CDR2 FQNEAQ. This CDR3 is 17 amino acids long. With 1 base clipped from V and 3 bases from J, the junction kept 9 bases outside the gene matches. The CDR3 DNA follows: TGTGCCAGCAGCTTAGTACGCAGCGGGAGGAGCGAAGAGACCCAGTACTTC. This translates into CASSLVRSGRSEETQYF.

The chain employs TRBV5-1 and TRBJ2-7, with 8 bases identical to TRBD1. The junction had 8 bases not matched to a gene; V was cut back by 3 bases and J by 6 bases. The CDR3 totals 14 residues. Germline CDR1 reads SGHRS; CDR2 reads YFSETQ. DNA of the CDR3: TGCGCCAGCAGCTCCACTAGAACAGGGGGCGAGCAGTACTTC. It codes for CASSSTRTGGEQYF.

The V call is TRBV25-1, the J call TRBJ2-1; tentatively, D is TRBD2 (6 bases). V was pared by 4 bases and J by 5 bases, with 15 bases between. Germline V gene sequence: CDR1 MGHDK, CDR2 SYGVNS. This CDR3 region has 15 residues. The DNA for the CDR3 is TGTGCCAGCAGTGCCCTAGCGCGAGCCCACAATGAGCAGTTCTTC. It specifies CASSALARAHNEQFF.

This clone was recorded only once. V is TRBV28 and J is TRBJ2-1, with a tentative D call TRBD1 (6 bases). Germline V gives CDR1 MDHEN, CDR2 SYDVKM. The V end lost 5 bases, the J end lost 10 bases, and 18 bases lay between the germline ends. This CDR3 comprises 14 residues. This CDR3 is CASSRGYRVGEQFF. The CDR3 bases are TGTGCCAGCAGTCGGGGCTACAGGGTTGGGGAGCAGTTCTTC.

Worth noting for this clone: Different DNA sequences within this sample yield the same CDR3. CDR3 nucleotides: TGCGCCAGCAGTGGCGGGAGTTCCTACAATGAGCAGTTCTTC. Amino acid sequence: CASSGGSSYNEQFF. This chain uses TRBV5-1 with TRBJ2-1; 7 bases align to TRBD2. Losses at the gene ends were 5 bases for V and 1 base for J; bases not matched to a gene: 3. The CDR3 runs 14 residues. CDR1 is SGHRS, CDR2 YFSETQ, per germline.

About this clone itself: In the same sample, other DNA sequences code for this CDR3. The V and J genes are TRBV5-1 and TRBJ2-2, with 12 positions matching TRBD2. Trimming cost V 4 bases and J 8 bases; bases outside gene matches: 6. This CDR3 contains 15 residues. Germline V lookup: CDR1 SGHRS, CDR2 YFSETQ. CDR3 sequence: CASSLGLAGTGELFF. The CDR3 DNA follows: TGCGCCAGCAGCCTTGGACTAGCGGGAACGGGGGAGCTGTTTTTT.

J is TRBJ2-7 and V is TRBV28, with a tentative D call TRBD1 (6 bases). Germline lookup yields CDR1 MDHEN and CDR2 SYDVKM. V was cut by 3 bases and J by 9 bases, with 24 bases left in between. This CDR3 is built from 16 residues. The CDR3 loop reads CASSLRRTEQRHRQYF. The CDR3 DNA follows: TGTGCCAGCAGTTTGCGGCGGACAGAACAACGACACAGGCAGTACTTC.

This clone has just one count. The CDR3 DNA sequence: TGTGCCAGCAGCTTGATTCGCTCTGGAAACACCATATATTTT. Protein sequence: CASSLIRSGNTIYF. The chain uses TRBV7-9 and TRBJ1-3, with D unresolved. V lost 3 bases to trimming and J lost 0 bases, with 6 bases between them. This CDR3 contains 14 residues. Germline V lookup: CDR1 SEHNR, CDR2 FQNEAQ (reference sequence).

The chain joins TRBV7-2 to TRBJ2-7; D is possibly TRBD1 or TRBD2 (5 bases each). Deletions cut 5 bases from V and 0 bases from J, with 23 bases between. CDR1 SGHTA and CDR2 FQGNSA come from the germline V gene. The CDR3 is made up of 18 amino acids. Here the CDR3 reads CASSGRTPGRLSSYEQYF. The DNA of the CDR3 is TGTGCCAGCAGCGGACGAACCCCGGGACGGCTCAGCTCCTACGAGCAGTACTTC.

The V and J genes are TRBV30 and TRBJ2-3, with D perhaps matching TRBD1 or TRBD2 (5 bases each). Looked up from germline, CDR1 is GTSNPN and CDR2 is SVGIG (reference sequence). CDR3 length: 14 residues. Trimming left V 0 bases short and J 5 bases short, with 12 bases between. The CDR3 DNA is TGTGCCTGGAGTGTAGGGACCGGACGAGATACGCAGTATTTT. Amino acid sequence: CAWSVGTGRDTQYF.

The chain recombines TRBV6-4 with TRBJ1-5; D unclear. Germline assignment: CDR1 MRHNA and CDR2 SNTAGT. Trimming shortened V by 4 bases and J by 4 bases, and 14 bases separated the two germline ends. This CDR3 region has 15 residues. The CDR3 reads CASSAQSGSNQPQHF. CDR3 sequence (DNA): TGTGCCAGCAGTGCACAATCCGGGAGTAATCAGCCCCAGCATTTT.

This clone showed up just once. The sample carries other DNA sequences with the same CDR3. The rearrangement joins TRBV7-2 to TRBJ2-1; weak D call: TRBD1 (5 bases). V lost 1 base, J lost 3 bases, and 10 bases lay in between. The germline CDR1 and CDR2 sequences are SGHTA and FQGNSA. This CDR3 is 15 amino acids long. The CDR3 sequence: CASSLVADSYNEQFF. CDR3 bases: TGTGCCAGCAGCTTAGTAGCCGACAGCTACAATGAGCAGTTCTTC.

The chain couples TRBV27 to TRBJ2-5, with 7 bases identical to TRBD1. The CDR3 extends over 14 amino acids. CDR1 MNHEY and CDR2 SMNVEV come from the germline V gene (reference sequence). V was clipped by 6 bases and J by 5 bases; unmatched bases: 9. CDR3 protein: CASRVDRERETQYF. CDR3 nucleotide sequence: TGTGCCAGCAGGGTCGACAGGGAACGGGAGACCCAGTACTTC.

The gene calls are TRBV19 and TRBJ2-1, with 12 bases fitting TRBD2. This CDR3 has 14 amino acids. V was clipped by 6 bases and J by 12 bases; unmatched bases: 9. Germline CDR1 and CDR2: LNHDA and SQIVND (reference sequence). CDR3: CASRMTSGGPRQFF. In nucleotides, the CDR3 is TGTGCCAGTAGGATGACTAGCGGGGGCCCGAGGCAGTTCTTC.